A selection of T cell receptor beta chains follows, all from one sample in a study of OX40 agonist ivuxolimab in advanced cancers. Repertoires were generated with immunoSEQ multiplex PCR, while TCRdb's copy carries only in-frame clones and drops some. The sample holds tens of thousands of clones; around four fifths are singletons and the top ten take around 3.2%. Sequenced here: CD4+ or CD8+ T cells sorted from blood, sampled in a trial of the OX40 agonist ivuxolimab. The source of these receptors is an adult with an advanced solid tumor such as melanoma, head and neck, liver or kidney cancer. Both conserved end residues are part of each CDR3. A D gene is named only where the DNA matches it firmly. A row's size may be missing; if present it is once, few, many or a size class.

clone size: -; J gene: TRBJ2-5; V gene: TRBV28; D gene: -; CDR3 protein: CASTKRETQYF; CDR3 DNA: TGTGCCAGCACGAAAAGGGAGACCCAGTACTTC
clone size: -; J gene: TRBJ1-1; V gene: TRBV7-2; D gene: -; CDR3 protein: CASSLGSYGTEAFF; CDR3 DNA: TGTGCCAGCAGCTTAGGGAGCTATGGAACTGAAGCTTTCTTT
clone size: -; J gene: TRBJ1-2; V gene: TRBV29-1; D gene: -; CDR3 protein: CSVAYHQGGSDGYTF; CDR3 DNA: TGCAGCGTTGCCTACCATCAGGGAGGTTCGGATGGCTACACCTTC
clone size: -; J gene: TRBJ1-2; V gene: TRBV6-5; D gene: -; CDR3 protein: CASSPGVRYGYTF; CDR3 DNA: TGTGCCAGCAGTCCGGGGGTCCGTTATGGCTACACCTTC
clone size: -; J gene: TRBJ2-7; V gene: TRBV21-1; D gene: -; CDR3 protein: CASSKHLYLRWTANYEQYF; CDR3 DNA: TGTGCCAGCAGCAAGCACCTTTACCTACGATGGACAGCCAACTACGAGCAGTACTTC
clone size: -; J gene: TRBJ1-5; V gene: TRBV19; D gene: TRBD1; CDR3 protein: CASSRTGGLGQPQHF; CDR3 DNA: TGTGCCAGTAGCCGGACAGGGGGCCTGGGTCAGCCCCAGCATTTT
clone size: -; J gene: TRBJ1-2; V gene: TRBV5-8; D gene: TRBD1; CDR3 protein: CASSPSGTGGYTF; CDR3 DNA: TGTGCCAGCAGCCCTTCCGGGACAGGAGGCTACACCTTC
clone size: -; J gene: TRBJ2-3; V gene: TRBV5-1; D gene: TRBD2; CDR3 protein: CASSLAGTSGGSSTDTQYF; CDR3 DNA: TGCGCCAGCAGCTTGGCCGGGACTAGCGGGGGGTCTAGCACAGATACGCAGTATTTT
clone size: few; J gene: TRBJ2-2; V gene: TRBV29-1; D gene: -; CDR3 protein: CSVGVPNTGELFF; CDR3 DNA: TGCAGCGTTGGGGTTCCTAACACCGGGGAGCTGTTTTTT
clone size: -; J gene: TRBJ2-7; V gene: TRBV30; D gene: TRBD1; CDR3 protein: CAWVIRDRVYEQYF; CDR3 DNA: TGTGCCTGGGTAATCAGGGACAGGGTCTACGAGCAGTACTTC
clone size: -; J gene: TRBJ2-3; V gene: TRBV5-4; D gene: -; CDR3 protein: CASSLKPRGLTDTQYF; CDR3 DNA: TGTGCCAGCAGCTTGAAGCCCCGAGGCCTTACAGATACGCAGTATTTT
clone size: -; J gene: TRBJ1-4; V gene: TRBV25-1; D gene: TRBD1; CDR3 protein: CASTGWTGVTEKLFF; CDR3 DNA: TGTGCCAGCACCGGGTGGACAGGGGTGACTGAAAAACTGTTTTTT
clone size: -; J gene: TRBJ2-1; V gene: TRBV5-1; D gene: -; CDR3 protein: CASHLVGGPGEQFF; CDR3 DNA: TGCGCCAGTCACCTCGTGGGGGGGCCTGGTGAGCAGTTCTTC
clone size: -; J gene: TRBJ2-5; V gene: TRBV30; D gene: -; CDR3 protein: CAWQGGETQYF; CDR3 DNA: TGTGCCTGGCAAGGGGGGGAGACCCAGTACTTC
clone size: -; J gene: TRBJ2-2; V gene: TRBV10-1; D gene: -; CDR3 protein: CASGGRGAPGELFF; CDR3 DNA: TGCGCCAGCGGAGGCAGGGGCGCCCCCGGGGAGCTGTTTTTT
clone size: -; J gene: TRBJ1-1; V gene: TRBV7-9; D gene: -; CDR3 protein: CASSSQNTEAFF; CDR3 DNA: TGTGCCAGCAGCAGCCAGAACACTGAAGCTTTCTTT
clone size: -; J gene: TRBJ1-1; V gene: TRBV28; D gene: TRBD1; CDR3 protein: CASSLWGGQGDTEAFF; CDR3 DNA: TGTGCCAGCAGTTTATGGGGCGGCCAGGGGGATACTGAAGCTTTCTTT
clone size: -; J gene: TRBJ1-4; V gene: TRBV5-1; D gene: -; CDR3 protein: CASSLVPNEKLFF; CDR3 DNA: TGCGCCAGCAGCTTGGTACCTAATGAAAAACTGTTTTTT
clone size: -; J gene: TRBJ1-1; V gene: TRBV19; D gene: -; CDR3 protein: CASSMGRARMNTEAFF; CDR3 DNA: TGTGCCAGTAGTATGGGAAGGGCGAGAATGAACACTGAAGCTTTCTTT
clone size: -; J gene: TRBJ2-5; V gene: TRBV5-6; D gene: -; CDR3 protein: CASSPGTRETQYF; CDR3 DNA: TGTGCCAGCAGCCCCGGGACGAGGGAGACCCAGTACTTC
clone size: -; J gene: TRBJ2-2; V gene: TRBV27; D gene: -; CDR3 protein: CASSKEGRANGELFF; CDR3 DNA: TGTGCCAGCAGTAAAGAGGGCAGGGCAAACGGGGAGCTGTTTTTT
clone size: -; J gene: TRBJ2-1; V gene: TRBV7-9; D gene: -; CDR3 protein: CASSLVGDNEQFF; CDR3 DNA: TGTGCCAGCAGCTTAGTTGGGGACAATGAGCAGTTCTTC
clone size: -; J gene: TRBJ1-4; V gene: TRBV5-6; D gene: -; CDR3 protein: CASSREGTDEKLFF; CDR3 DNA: TGTGCCAGCAGCCGGGAAGGGACCGATGAAAAACTGTTTTTT
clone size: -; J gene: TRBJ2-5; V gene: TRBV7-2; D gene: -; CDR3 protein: CASSFKETQYF; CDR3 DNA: TGTGCCAGCAGCTTTAAGGAGACCCAGTACTTC
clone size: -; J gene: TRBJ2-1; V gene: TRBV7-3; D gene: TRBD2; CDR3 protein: CASSDSSGNSYNEQFF; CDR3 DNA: TGTGCCAGCAGCGACTCTAGCGGTAACTCCTACAATGAGCAGTTCTTC
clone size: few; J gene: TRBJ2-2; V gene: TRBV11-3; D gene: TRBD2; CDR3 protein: CASSLLTLAGTGELFF; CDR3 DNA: TGTGCCAGCAGCTTATTAACACTAGCGGGTACCGGGGAGCTGTTTTTT
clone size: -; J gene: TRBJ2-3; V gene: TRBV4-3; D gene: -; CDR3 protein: CASSQVGSSSLDTQYF; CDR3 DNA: TGCGCCAGCAGCCAAGTAGGGTCGAGTAGTTTAGATACGCAGTATTTT
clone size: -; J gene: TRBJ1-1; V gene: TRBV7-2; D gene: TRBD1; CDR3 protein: CASSPGQLNTEAFF; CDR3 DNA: TGTGCCAGCAGCCCGGGACAGTTGAACACTGAAGCTTTCTTT
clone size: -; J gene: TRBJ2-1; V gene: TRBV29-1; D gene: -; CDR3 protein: CSVDGEQFF; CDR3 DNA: TGCAGCGTTGATGGTGAGCAGTTCTTC
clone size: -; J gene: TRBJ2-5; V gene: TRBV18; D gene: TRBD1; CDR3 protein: CASSPRTGPGETQYF; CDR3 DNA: TGTGCCAGCTCACCAAGGACAGGACCGGGAGAGACCCAGTACTTC
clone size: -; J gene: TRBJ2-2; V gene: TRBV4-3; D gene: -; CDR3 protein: CASSWTGASGELFF; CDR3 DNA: TGCGCCAGCAGCTGGACGGGGGCGTCCGGGGAGCTGTTTTTT
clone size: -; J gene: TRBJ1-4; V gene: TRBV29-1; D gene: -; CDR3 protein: CSVEEGSGTEKLFF; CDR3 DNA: TGCAGCGTTGAAGAGGGAAGCGGCACCGAAAAACTGTTTTTT
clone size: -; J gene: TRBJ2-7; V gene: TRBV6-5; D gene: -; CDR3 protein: CASSYSSGSGYEQYF; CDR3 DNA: TGTGCCAGCAGTTACTCCTCGGGGTCGGGATACGAGCAGTACTTC
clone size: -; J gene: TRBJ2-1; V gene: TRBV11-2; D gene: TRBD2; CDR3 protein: CASSLGLAVSNEQFF; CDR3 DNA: TGTGCCAGCAGCTTAGGGCTAGCGGTTTCCAATGAGCAGTTCTTC
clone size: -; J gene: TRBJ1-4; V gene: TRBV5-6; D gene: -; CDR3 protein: CASSNRQVRYATNEKLFF; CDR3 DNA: TGTGCCAGCAGCAACCGACAGGTTAGATACGCAACTAATGAAAAACTGTTTTTT
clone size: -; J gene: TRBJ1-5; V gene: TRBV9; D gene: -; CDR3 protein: CASSVGQFGEPQHF; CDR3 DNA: TGTGCCAGCAGCGTTGGACAGTTCGGCGAGCCCCAGCATTTT
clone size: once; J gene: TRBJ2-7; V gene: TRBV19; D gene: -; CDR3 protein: CASSIIVGAGVSYEQYF; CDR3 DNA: TGTGCCAGTAGTATAATAGTCGGGGCAGGGGTTTCCTACGAGCAGTACTTC
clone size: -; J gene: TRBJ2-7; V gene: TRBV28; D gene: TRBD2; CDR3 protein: CASSSIAGGPYEQYF; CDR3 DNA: TGTGCCAGCAGTTCCATAGCGGGGGGGCCCTACGAGCAGTACTTC
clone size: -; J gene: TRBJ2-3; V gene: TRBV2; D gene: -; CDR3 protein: CASSVSADTQYF; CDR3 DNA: TGTGCCAGCAGTGTTAGCGCAGATACGCAGTATTTT
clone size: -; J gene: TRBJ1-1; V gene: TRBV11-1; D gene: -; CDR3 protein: CASGDLLVNTEAFF; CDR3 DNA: TGTGCCAGCGGGGATCTACTAGTGAACACTGAAGCTTTCTTT
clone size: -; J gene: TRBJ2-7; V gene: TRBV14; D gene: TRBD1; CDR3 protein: CASSPRDRNDLRAHEQYF; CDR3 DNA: TGTGCCAGCAGCCCCCGGGACAGGAATGACCTAAGGGCGCACGAGCAGTACTTC
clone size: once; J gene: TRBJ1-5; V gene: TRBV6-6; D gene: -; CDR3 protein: CASSYSKGSNQPQHF; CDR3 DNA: TGTGCCAGCAGTTACTCGAAAGGTAGCAATCAGCCCCAGCATTTT
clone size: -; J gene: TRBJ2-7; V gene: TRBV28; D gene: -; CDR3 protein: CASSLPTGYSEQYF; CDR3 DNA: TGTGCCAGCAGTTTACCGACAGGTTATTCCGAGCAGTACTTC
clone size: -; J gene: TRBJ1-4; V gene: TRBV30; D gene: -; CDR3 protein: CAWSVKSGQNEKLFF; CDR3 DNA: TGTGCCTGGAGTGTAAAATCAGGGCAAAATGAAAAACTGTTTTTT